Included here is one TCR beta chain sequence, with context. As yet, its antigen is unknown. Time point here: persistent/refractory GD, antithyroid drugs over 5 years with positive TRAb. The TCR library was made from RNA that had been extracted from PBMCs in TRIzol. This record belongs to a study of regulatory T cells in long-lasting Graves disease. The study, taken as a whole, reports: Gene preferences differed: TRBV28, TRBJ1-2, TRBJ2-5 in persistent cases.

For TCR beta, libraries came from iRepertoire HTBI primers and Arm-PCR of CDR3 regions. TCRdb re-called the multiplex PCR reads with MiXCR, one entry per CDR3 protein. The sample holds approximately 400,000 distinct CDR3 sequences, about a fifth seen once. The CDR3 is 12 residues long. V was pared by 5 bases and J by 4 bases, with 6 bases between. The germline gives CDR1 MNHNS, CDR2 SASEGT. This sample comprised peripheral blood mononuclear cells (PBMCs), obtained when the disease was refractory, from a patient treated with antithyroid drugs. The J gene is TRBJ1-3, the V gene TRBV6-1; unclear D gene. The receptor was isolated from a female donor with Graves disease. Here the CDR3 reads CASSHLGNTIYF. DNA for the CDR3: TGTGCCAGCAGTCACCTCGGAAACACCATATATTTT.